This TCR beta chain was documented in a study of blood T cells in healthy people across ages. General observations from the study: Nothing was known about donor CMV status, and this possibly confounded expanded clonotype changes.

Next came a second PCR, run for roughly 7 to 12 cycles, which used a sample-barcoded 5' primer along with a J-beta primer mix. With 12 random nucleotides, a template-switch adaptor tagged each individual cDNA molecule. TCRdb reanalysed the 5' RACE reads using MiXCR and keeps one entry per CDR3 protein. The repertoire has 750,000 to 850,000 distinct CDR3 sequences, roughly 25% of them found once; the top ten carry under 4%. The V segment lost 7 bases and the J segment 4 bases; nucleotides outside the gene matches: 8. This CDR3 is 14 amino acids long. This clonotype was counted a few times. The antigen is undetermined. These same data were also listed under a study on T cells of mothers and their children. That study adds: In both related and unrelated pairs, TCR recombination output is shaped similarly by thymic selection. It was related mother-child pairs that showed slightly higher overlap than unrelated pairs, without reaching significance.

Sequencing input: blood. The gene calls are TRBV12-3 or TRBV12-4 and TRBJ2-7; 9 bases fit TRBD1. This sequence was found in a boy between 10 and 17 years old in good health. The CDR3 here is CASTSGQGTYEQYF. CDR3 bases: TGTGCCAGCACCTCAGGACAGGGGACATACGAGCAGTACTTC.